This TCR beta chain came from a study of molecular identifiers for immune sequencing clone quantification. For bulk TCR libraries, previously described methods and listed TCR primers were used. TCRdb re-analysed the PCR reads in MiXCR, keeping a single row per CDR3 protein. The data show nearly 650,000 distinct CDR3 sequences, 25% seen once. Study-wide points: In CMV-specific effectors, clones above 20 copies held over 99% of molecules; naive, under 1%.

Sorted cell numbers of roughly 17,000 to 1,100,000, with 10%, 30% or 50% RNA, served as input for naive CD8 libraries. Naive CD8 T cells were FACS-sorted by CD8+CD4-CCR7+CD45RA+ markers. V shed 5 bases and J 4 bases; nucleotides not matched to a gene: 4. The CDR3 has 14 residues. This clonotype was seen more than once but under ten times. Its antigen is unidentified. Sequencing was carried out using naive CD8+ T cells from blood, with Jurkat cell RNA spiked in. Noted subset: FACS-sorted CD8+CD4-CCR7+CD45RA+ naive T cells. This sequence was found in a human donor in good health. Some libraries in this study had Jurkat cell RNA spiked in. This rearrangement joins TRBV12-3 or TRBV12-4 to TRBJ2-3, with 9 bases lining up with TRBD1. CDR3 loop: CASSVTGGSDTQYF. DNA of the CDR3: TGTGCCAGCAGTGTGACAGGGGGATCAGATACGCAGTATTTT.